A selection of T cell receptor beta chains follows, all from one sample in a study of T-cell memory formation after mild COVID-19. TCRdb itself ran the 5' RACE reads through MiXCR, one entry per CDR3 protein. The top ten clones hold around 20% of a sample with some 300,000 distinct CDR3 sequences, roughly 19% of them seen once. The sample consisted of PBMCs or a T cell subset sorted from them (not recorded which). The receptors here all came from a man aged 18-30 years who had mild COVID-19 (a few samples of this study predate the infection). Cell type and time point are not known. Each CDR3 is given with its conserved first and last residue. D genes are given only for firm matches. Clone size is shown for a subset of rows, as once, few, many or a class of expanded clone.

>TRBJ2-7|TRBD1|few|TRBV7-9
TGTGCCAGCAGCCCCCTGACAGGGCGCTCCTACGAGCAGTACTTC
CASSPLTGRSYEQYF
>TRBJ1-2|-|many|TRBV25-1
TGTGCCAGCAGACAGACCAACTATGGCTACACCTTC
CASRQTNYGYTF
>TRBJ1-4|-|few|TRBV4-1
TGCGCCAGCAGCCCCGGACCGGCGGATGAAAAACTGTTTTTT
CASSPGPADEKLFF
>TRBJ1-2|TRBD1|few|TRBV20-1
TGCAGTGCTACCCCGGTACTGACAGGGGGCTATGGCTACACCTTC
CSATPVLTGGYGYTF
>TRBJ2-2|-|few|TRBV5-8
TGTGCCAGCAGCGCAGCTCGGGACTCCTACACCGGGGAGCTGTTTTTT
CASSAARDSYTGELFF
>TRBJ1-2|-|few|TRBV5-1
TGCGCCAGCAGCTTGGACCCGGGGAGCTATGGCTACACCTTC
CASSLDPGSYGYTF
>TRBJ1-1|-|-|TRBV12-3/TRBV12-4
TGTGCCAGCAGCGAACTTACAGGGTCGAACACTGAAGCTTTCTTT
CASSELTGSNTEAFF
>TRBJ2-5|TRBD2|-|TRBV5-1
TGCGCCAGCAGCCCGGGTGCTAGCGGGGGTCGGGAGACCCAGTACTTC
CASSPGASGGRETQYF
>TRBJ1-5|TRBD1|few|TRBV29-1
TGCAGCGTATCCGGGACAGGGGATCAGCCCCAGCATTTT
CSVSGTGDQPQHF
>TRBJ1-2|-|-|TRBV5-1
TGCGCCAGCAGCTCCGGGACGGAAGTGTTCTATGGCTACACCTTC
CASSSGTEVFYGYTF
>TRBJ1-5|-|few|TRBV27
TGTGCCAGCAGTTTCGGTCGGGACAGCAATCAGCCCCAGCATTTT
CASSFGRDSNQPQHF
>TRBJ2-1|TRBD1|-|TRBV2
TGTGCCAGCAGAGACAGGGGTTTCGCGGAGTTCTTC
CASRDRGFAEFF
>TRBJ2-3|-|few|TRBV4-1
TGCGCCAGCCGCTTGGTAGGGGGCGGGGGATCAGATACGCAGTATTTT
CASRLVGGGGSDTQYF
>TRBJ2-5|-|-|TRBV7-6
TGTGCCAGCAGCTCGTCGTTAGGGTTCCAAGAGACCCAGTACTTC
CASSSSLGFQETQYF
>TRBJ2-3|-|-|TRBV6-2/TRBV6-3
TGTGCCAGCAGTTACTTGTCCGGGCGGGGTACGCAGTATTTT
CASSYLSGRGTQYF
>TRBJ2-7|-|-|TRBV27
TGTGCCAGCAGTATTGATCCCAACAGGGCGGTGAACTCGGAGTACTTC
CASSIDPNRAVNSEYF
>TRBJ2-1|-|many|TRBV4-3
TGCGCCAGCAGCCAAGCGGTAGCGCCCTACAATGAGCAGTTCTTC
CASSQAVAPYNEQFF
>TRBJ1-4|-|few|TRBV7-2
TGTGCCAGCAGCTTAAATCCCCCGACAGGCCTCAATGAAAAACTGTTTTTT
CASSLNPPTGLNEKLFF
>TRBJ1-2|-|-|TRBV7-9
TGTGCCAGCAGCTCCATCAGCAACTATGGCTACACCTTC
CASSSISNYGYTF
>TRBJ2-3|-|-|TRBV7-9
TGTGCCAGCAGCTTTGATGGGGCTAGCACAGATACGCAGTATTTT
CASSFDGASTDTQYF
>TRBJ2-3|-|-|TRBV29-1
TGCAGCGTTGAGTCTCCACAGGGTGATCAAGATACGCAGTATTTT
CSVESPQGDQDTQYF
>TRBJ2-1|-|few|TRBV7-9
TGTGCCAGCAGCCCCCCGGGGGCCAGGAATGAGCAGTTCTTC
CASSPPGARNEQFF
>TRBJ2-1|-|-|TRBV12-3/TRBV12-4
TGTGCCAGCAGTTTTGCAGGGAAGAATGAGCAGTTCTTC
CASSFAGKNEQFF
>TRBJ1-5|TRBD1|-|TRBV4-2
TGTGCCAGCAGCCCCAGGGGGTCATGGAATCAGCCCCAGCATTTT
CASSPRGSWNQPQHF
>TRBJ2-3|TRBD2|few|TRBV7-2
TGTGCCAGCAGCTCGGGACTAGTGGTGGATACGCAGTATTTT
CASSSGLVVDTQYF
>TRBJ1-6|-|many|TRBV7-9
TGTGCCAGCAGCTTAGAAGGGGATAATTCACCCCTCCACTTT
CASSLEGDNSPLHF
>TRBJ1-2|-|-|TRBV19
TGTGCCAGTAGTATGCGGCAAAACTATGGCTACACCTTC
CASSMRQNYGYTF
>TRBJ1-4|-|-|TRBV21-1
TGTGCCAGCAGCATCCGCCGGATTAACCCCGGAGAGGAACTGTTTTTT
CASSIRRINPGEELFF
>TRBJ2-3|TRBD2|few|TRBV5-1
TGCGCCAGCAGCTTCGAGCGGGGGGCTAGCACAGATACGCAGTATTTT
CASSFERGASTDTQYF
>TRBJ1-5|-|-|TRBV15
TGTGCCACCAGCAGAGATGGGTCCATAAGCAATCAGCCCCAGCATTTT
CATSRDGSISNQPQHF